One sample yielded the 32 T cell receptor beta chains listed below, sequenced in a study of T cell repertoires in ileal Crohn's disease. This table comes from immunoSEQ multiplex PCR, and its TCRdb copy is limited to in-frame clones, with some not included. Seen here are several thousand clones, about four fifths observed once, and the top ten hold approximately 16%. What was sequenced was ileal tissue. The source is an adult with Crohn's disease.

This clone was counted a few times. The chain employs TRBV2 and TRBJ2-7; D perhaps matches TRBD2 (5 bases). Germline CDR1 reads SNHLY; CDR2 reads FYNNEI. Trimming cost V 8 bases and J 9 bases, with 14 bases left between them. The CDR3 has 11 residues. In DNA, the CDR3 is TGTGCCAGCCCCCCCTCGGCGGGGCAGTACTTC. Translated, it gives CASPPSAGQYF.

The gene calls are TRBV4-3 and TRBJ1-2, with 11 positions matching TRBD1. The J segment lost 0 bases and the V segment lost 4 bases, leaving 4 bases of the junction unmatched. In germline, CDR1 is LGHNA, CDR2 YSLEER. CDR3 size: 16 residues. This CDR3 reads CASSPGQGVTNYGYTF. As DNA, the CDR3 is TGCGCCAGCAGCCCGGGACAGGGGGTGACTAACTATGGCTACACCTTC.

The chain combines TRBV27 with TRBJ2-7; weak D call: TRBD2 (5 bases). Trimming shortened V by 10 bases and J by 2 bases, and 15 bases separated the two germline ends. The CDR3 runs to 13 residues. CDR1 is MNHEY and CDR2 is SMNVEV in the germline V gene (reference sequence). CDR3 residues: CANGKDPTYEQYF. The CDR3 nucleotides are TGTGCCAACGGGAAGGACCCTACCTACGAGCAGTACTTC.

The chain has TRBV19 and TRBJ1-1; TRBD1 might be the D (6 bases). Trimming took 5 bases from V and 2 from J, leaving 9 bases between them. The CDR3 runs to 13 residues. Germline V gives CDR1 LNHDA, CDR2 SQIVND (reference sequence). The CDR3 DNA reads TGTGCCAGTAGTGCAGGGGCCAACACTGAAGCTTTCTTT. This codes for CASSAGANTEAFF.

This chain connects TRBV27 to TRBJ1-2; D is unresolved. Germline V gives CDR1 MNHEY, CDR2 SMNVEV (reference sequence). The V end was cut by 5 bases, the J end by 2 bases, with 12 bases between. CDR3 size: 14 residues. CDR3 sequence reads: CASSPRLLNYGYTF. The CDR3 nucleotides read TGTGCCAGCAGTCCGCGACTGCTCAACTATGGCTACACCTTC.

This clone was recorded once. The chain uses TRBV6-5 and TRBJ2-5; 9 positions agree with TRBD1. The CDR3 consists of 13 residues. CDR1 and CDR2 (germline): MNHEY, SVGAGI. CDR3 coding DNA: TGTGTTATTACAGGGGGCCTGAATGTGAGCCAGTACTTC. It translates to CVITGGLNVSQYF.

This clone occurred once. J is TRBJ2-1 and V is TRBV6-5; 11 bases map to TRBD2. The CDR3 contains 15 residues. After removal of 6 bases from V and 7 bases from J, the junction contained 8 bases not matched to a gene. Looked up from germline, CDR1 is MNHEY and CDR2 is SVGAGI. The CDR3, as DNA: TGTGCCAGCAGCCCCTTAGCGGGAGGGCGGAATGAGCAGTTCTTC. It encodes CASSPLAGGRNEQFF.

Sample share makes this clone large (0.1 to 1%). The CDR3 DNA is TGCAGCGTTGAAGATCAAGTAGAAGCGCTCTATGGCTACACCTTC. Residues: CSVEDQVEALYGYTF. The V call is TRBV29-1, the J call TRBJ1-2; D remains unclear. Germline CDR1 and CDR2: SQVTM and ANQGSEA. Between the trimmed V and J ends, which lost 0 bases and 4 bases, there was a span of 15 bases. The CDR3 sequence is 15 residues long.

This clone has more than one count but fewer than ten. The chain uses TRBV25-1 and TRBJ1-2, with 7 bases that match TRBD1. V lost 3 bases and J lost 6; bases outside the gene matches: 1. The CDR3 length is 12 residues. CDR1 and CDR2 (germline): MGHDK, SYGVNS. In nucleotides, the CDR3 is TGTGCCAGCAGTGACACAGGGGATGGCTACACCTTC. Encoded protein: CASSDTGDGYTF.

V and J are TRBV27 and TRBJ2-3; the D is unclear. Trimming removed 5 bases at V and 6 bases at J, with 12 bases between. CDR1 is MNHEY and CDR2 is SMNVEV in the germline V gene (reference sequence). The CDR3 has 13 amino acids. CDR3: CASSPTPGDTQYF. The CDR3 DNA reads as TGTGCCAGCAGTCCCACGCCCGGGGATACGCAGTATTTT.

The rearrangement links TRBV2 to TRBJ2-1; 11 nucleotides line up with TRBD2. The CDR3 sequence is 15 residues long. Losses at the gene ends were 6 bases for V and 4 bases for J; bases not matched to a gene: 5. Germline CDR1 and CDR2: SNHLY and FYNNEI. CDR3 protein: CASRKTSGMYNEQFF. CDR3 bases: TGTGCCAGCAGAAAGACTAGCGGGATGTACAATGAGCAGTTCTTC.

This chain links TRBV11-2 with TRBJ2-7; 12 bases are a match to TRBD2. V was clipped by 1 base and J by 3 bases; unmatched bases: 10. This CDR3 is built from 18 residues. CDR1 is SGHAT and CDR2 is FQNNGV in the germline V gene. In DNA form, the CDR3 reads TGTGCCAGCAGCTTAGGCCCTTACGGACTAGCGGGAATCTACGAGCAGTACTTC. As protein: CASSLGPYGLAGIYEQYF.

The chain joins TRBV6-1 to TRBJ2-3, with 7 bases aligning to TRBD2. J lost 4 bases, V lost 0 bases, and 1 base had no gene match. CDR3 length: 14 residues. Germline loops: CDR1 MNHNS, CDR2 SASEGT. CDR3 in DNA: TGTGCCAGCAGTGAAGCGCGGGAGCCAGATACGCAGTATTTT. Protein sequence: CASSEAREPDTQYF.

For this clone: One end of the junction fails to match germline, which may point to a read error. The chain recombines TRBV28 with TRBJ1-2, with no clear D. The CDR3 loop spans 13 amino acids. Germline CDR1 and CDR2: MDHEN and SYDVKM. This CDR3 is CASGLNRGYGYTF. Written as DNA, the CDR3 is TGTGCCAGCGGTTTAAACCGAGGATATGGCTACACCTTC.

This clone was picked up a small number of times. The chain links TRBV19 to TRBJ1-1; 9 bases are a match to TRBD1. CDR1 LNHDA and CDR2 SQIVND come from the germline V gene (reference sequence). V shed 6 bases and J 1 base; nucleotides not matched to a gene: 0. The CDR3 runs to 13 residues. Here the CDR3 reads CASRGQGNTEAFF. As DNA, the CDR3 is TGTGCCAGTAGGGGACAGGGGAACACTGAAGCTTTCTTT.

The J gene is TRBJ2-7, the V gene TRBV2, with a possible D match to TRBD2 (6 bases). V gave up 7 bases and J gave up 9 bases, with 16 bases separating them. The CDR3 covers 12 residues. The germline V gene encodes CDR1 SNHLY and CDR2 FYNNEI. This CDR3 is CASTTIGTSQYF. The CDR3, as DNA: TGTGCCAGCACCACAATTGGGACTTCGCAGTACTTC.

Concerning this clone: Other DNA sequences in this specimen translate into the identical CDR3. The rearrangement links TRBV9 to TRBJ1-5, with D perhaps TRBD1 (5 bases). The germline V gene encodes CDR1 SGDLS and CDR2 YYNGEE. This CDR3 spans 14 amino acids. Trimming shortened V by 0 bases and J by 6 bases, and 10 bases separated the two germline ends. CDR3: CASSVGVGAQPQHF. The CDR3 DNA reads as TGTGCCAGCAGCGTAGGGGTAGGGGCTCAGCCCCAGCATTTT.

CDR3 coding DNA: TGTGCCAGCAGCGCTTGGGTGGGACTAGACAATGAGCAGTTCTTC. This translates into CASSAWVGLDNEQFF. V usage is TRBV6-1 and J usage is TRBJ2-1, with 8 bases matching TRBD2. J lost 5 bases, V lost 6 bases, and 9 bases had no gene match. This CDR3 is 15 amino acids long. CDR1 and CDR2 from the germline V gene are MNHNS and SASEGT.

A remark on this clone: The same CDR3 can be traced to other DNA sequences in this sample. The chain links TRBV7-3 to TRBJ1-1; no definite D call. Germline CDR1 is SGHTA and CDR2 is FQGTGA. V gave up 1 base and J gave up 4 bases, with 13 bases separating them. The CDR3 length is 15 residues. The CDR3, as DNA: TGTGCCAGCAGCTTAAACGCGGGGTTGGGCACTGAAGCTTTCTTT. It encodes CASSLNAGLGTEAFF.

The CDR3 sequence is CGGASGRGNEQFF. Here the CDR3 DNA reads TGCGGAGGGGCTAGCGGGAGAGGAAATGAGCAGTTCTTC. The chain couples TRBV29-1 to TRBJ2-1; 10 bases agree with TRBD2. Germline V CDR1 and CDR2: SQVTM, ANQGSEA. The CDR3 contains 13 residues.

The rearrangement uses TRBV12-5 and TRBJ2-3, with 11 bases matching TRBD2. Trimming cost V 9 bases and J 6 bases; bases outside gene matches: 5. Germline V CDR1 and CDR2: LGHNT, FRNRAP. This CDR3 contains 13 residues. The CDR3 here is CASRLAGTDTQYF. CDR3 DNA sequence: TGTGCTAGCAGACTAGCGGGAACGGATACGCAGTATTTT. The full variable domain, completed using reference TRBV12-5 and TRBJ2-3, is DARVTQTPRHKVTEMGQEVTMRCQPILGHNTVFWYRQTMMQGLELLAYFRNRAPLDDSGMPKDRFSAEMPDATLATLKIQPSEPRDSAVYFCASRLAGTDTQYFGPGTRLTVL.

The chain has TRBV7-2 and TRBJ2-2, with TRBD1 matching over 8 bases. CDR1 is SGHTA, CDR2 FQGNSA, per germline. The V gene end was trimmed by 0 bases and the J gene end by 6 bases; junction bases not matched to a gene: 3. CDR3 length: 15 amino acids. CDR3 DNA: TGTGCCAGCAGCTTAGCTTCAGGGGGCGCCGGGGAGCTGTTTTTT. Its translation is CASSLASGGAGELFF.

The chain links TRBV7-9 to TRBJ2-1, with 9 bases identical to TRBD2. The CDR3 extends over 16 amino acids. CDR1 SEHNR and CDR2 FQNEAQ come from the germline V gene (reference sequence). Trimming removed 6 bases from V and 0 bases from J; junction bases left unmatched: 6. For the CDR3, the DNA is TGTGCCAGCAGGCAGAGTAGCGGGAGCTCCTACAATGAGCAGTTCTTC. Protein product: CASRQSSGSSYNEQFF. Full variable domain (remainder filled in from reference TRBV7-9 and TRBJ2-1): DTGVSQNPRHKITKRGQNVTFRCDPISEHNRLYWYRQTLGQGPEFLTYFQNEAQLEKSRLLSDRFSAERPKGSFSTLEIQRTEQGDSAMYLCASRQSSGSSYNEQFFGPGTRLTVL.

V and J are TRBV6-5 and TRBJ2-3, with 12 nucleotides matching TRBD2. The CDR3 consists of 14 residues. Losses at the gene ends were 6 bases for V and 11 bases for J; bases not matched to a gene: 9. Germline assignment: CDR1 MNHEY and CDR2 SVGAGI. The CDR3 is CASRGLAGPREQYF. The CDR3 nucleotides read TGTGCCAGCAGAGGACTAGCGGGACCCAGGGAGCAGTATTTT.

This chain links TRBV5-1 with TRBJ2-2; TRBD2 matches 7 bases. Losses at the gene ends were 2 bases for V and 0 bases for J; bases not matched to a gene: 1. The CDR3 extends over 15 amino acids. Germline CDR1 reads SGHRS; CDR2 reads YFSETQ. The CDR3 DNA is TGCGCCAGCAGCTTAGCGGGGACGAACACCGGGGAGCTGTTTTTT. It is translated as CASSLAGTNTGELFF.

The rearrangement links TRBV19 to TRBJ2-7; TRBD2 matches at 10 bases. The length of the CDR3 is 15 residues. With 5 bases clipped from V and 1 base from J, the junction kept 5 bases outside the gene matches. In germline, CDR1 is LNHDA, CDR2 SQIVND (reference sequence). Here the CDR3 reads CASSLAGGGSYEQYF. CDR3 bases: TGTGCCAGTAGTTTAGCGGGAGGAGGGTCCTACGAGCAGTACTTC.

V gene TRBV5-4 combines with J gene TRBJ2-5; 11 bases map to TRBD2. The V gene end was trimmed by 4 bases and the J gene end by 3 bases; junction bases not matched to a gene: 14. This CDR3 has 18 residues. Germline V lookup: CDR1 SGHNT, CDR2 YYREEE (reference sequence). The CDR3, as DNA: TGTGCCAGCAGCCCGGGCACGTCTAGCGGGAGGCCCGAAGAGACCCAGTACTTC. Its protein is CASSPGTSSGRPEETQYF.

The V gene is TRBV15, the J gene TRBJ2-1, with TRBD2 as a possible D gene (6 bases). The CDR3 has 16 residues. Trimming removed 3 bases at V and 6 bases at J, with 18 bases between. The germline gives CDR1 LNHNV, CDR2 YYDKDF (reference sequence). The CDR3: CATSRISGLPVNEQFF. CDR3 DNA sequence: TGTGCCACCAGCAGGATAAGCGGGCTCCCGGTCAATGAGCAGTTCTTC.

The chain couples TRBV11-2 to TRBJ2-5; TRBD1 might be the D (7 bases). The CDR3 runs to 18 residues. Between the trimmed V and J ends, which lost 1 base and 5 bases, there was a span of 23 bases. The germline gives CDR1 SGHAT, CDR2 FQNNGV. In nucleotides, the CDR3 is TGTGCCAGCAGCTTAGTTAGTCGGGAGACAGGGAAAGTTGAGACCCAGTACTTC. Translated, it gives CASSLVSRETGKVETQYF.

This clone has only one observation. CDR3 protein: CASSLDQGLGEQYF. In nucleotides, the CDR3 is TGTGCCAGCAGCTTGGACCAGGGACTAGGTGAGCAGTACTTC. This rearrangement joins TRBV7-2 to TRBJ2-7; 8 bases match TRBD2. The V gene's germline CDR1 is SGHTA and CDR2 FQGNSA. The V and J ends lost 3 bases and 7 bases, in that order; junction bases with no gene match: 8. The CDR3 sequence is 14 residues long.

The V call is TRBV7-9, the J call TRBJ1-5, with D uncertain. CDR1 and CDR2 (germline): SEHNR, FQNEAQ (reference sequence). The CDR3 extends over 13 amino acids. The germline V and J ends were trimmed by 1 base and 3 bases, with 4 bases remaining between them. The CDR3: CASSLEANQPQHF. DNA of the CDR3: TGTGCCAGCAGCTTAGAAGCCAATCAGCCCCAGCATTTT.

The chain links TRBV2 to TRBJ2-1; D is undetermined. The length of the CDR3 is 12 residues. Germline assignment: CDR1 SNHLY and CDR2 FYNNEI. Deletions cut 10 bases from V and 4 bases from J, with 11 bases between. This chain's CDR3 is CATQSEYNEQFF. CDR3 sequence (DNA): TGTGCCACTCAGAGCGAGTACAATGAGCAGTTCTTC.